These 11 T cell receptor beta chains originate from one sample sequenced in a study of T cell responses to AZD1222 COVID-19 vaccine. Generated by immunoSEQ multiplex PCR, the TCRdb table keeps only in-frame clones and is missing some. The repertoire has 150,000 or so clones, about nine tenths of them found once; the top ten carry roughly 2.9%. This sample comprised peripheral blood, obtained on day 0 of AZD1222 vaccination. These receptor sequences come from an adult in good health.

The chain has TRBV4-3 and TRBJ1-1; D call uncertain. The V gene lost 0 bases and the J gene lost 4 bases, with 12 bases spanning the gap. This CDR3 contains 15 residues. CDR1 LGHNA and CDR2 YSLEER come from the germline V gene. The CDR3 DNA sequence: TGCGCCAGCAGCCAAGATTCGATTTTACCCACTGAAGCTTTCTTT. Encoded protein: CASSQDSILPTEAFF.

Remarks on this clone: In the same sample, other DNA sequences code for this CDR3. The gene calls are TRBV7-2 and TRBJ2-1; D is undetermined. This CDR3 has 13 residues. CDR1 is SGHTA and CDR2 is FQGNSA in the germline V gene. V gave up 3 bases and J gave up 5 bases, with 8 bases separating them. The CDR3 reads CASSFGPNNEQFF. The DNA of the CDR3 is TGTGCCAGCAGCTTTGGACCCAACAATGAGCAGTTCTTC.

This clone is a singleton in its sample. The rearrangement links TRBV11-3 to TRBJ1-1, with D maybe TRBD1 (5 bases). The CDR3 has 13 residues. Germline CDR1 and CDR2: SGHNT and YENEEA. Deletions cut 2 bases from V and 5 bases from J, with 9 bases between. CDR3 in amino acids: CASSLMGETEAFF. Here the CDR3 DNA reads TGTGCCAGCAGCTTAATGGGGGAAACTGAAGCTTTCTTT.

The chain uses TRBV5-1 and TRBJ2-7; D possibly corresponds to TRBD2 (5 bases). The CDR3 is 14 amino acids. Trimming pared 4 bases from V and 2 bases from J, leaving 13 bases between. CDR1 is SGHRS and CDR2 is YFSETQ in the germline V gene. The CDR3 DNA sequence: TGCGCCAGCAGCCCTACCGGGAAAACCTACGAGCAGTACTTC. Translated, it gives CASSPTGKTYEQYF.

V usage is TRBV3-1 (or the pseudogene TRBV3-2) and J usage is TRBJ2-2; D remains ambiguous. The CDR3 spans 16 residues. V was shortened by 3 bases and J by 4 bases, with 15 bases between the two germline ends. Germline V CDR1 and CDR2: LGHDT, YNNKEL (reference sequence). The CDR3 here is CASSHLDDRATGELFF. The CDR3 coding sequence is TGTGCCAGCAGCCACTTGGATGATCGGGCCACCGGGGAGCTGTTTTTT.

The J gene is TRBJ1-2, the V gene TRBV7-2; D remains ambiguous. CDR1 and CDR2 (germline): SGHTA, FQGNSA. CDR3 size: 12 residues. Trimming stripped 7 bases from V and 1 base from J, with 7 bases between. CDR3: CASTEDNYGYTF. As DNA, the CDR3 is TGTGCCAGCACCGAGGATAACTATGGCTACACCTTC.

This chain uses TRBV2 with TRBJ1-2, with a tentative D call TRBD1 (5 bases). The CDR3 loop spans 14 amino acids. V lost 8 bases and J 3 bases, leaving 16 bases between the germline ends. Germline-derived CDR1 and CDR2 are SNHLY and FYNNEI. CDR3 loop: CASDGTRGDYGYTF. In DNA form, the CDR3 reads TGTGCCAGCGATGGGACGAGGGGCGACTATGGCTACACCTTC.

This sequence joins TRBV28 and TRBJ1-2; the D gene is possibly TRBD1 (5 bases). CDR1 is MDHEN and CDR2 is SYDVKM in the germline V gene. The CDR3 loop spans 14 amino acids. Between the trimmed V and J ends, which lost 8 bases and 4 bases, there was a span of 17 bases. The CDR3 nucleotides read TGTGCCAGCGAGAGGGGACGGTCCCTCTATGGCTACACCTTC. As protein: CASERGRSLYGYTF.

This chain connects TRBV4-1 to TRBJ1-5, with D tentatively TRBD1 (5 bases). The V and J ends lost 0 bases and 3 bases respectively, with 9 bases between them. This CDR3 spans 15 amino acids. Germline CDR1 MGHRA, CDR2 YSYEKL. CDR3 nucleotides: TGCGCCAGCAGCCAAGAAACGACAGTCAATCAGCCCCAGCATTTT. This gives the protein CASSQETTVNQPQHF.

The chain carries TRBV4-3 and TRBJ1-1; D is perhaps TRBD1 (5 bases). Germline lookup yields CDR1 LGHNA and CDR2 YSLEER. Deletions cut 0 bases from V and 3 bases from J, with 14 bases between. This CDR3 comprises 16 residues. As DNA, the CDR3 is TGCGCCAGCAGCCAAGATAGGAACAGGTGGGACACTGAAGCTTTCTTT. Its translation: CASSQDRNRWDTEAFF.

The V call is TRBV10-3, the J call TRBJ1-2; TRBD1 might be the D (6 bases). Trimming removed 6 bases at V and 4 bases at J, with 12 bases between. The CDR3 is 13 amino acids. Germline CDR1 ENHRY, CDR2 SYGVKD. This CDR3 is CAISSDSLYGYTF. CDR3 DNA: TGTGCCATCAGCTCGGACAGCCTCTATGGCTACACCTTC.